A single sample gave rise to the 27 T cell receptor beta chains below, sequenced in a study of blood T cell repertoires in COVID-19. Only in-frame clones appear in the TCRdb table, and some are missing; sequencing was by immunoSEQ multiplex PCR. The sample holds over 200,000 clones, around 83% seen once. The sequenced sample was PBMCs or T cells enriched from blood (not recorded which). Every receptor here comes from a woman aged 40 to 50 who had recovered from COVID-19.

Only one count was recorded for this clone. The V gene is TRBV10-3, the J gene TRBJ1-1; 12 bases map to TRBD1. The trim removed 6 bases at V and 8 bases at J, leaving 7 bases unmatched. CDR1 is ENHRY, CDR2 SYGVKD, per germline. CDR3 size: 14 residues. The CDR3 spells CAIRTGTGGSEAFF. CDR3 DNA sequence: TGTGCCATCAGAACCGGGACAGGGGGCTCGGAAGCTTTCTTT.

The genes are TRBV28 and TRBJ1-6; D remains unclear. The CDR3 is 12 residues long. The V end was cut by 5 bases, the J end by 7 bases, with 6 bases between. CDR1 is MDHEN and CDR2 is SYDVKM in the germline V gene. The CDR3 DNA reads as TGTGCCAGCAGTGGCCGCAATTCACCCCTCCACTTT. This gives the protein CASSGRNSPLHF.

The chain employs TRBV18 and TRBJ1-4; D might be TRBD1 (6 bases). V shed 3 bases and J shed 8 bases, with 16 bases lying between them. This CDR3 comprises 15 residues. CDR1 is KGHSH, CDR2 LQKENI, per germline. Here the CDR3 reads CASSPNGGPGEKLFF. CDR3 coding DNA: TGTGCCAGCTCACCGAACGGGGGGCCGGGGGAAAAACTGTTTTTT.

Written as DNA, the CDR3 is TGCGCCAGCCGGCCGACAAGCCTCTCGAAGAATTCACCCCTCCACTTT. This gives the protein CASRPTSLSKNSPLHF. V and J are TRBV5-1 and TRBJ1-6; D is undetermined. The germline V gene has CDR1 SGHRS and CDR2 YFSETQ. The CDR3 has 16 amino acids. V was cut by 7 bases and J by 7 bases, with 21 bases left in between.

The gene calls are TRBV7-2 and TRBJ2-3; 7 bases map to TRBD2. V gave up 2 bases and J gave up 0 bases; unmatched junction bases: 5. Per germline, CDR1 SGHTA and CDR2 FQGNSA. The CDR3 runs to 16 residues. CDR3 amino acids: CASSLNSGYSTDTQYF. The CDR3 DNA follows: TGTGCCAGCAGCTTAAATAGCGGGTATAGCACAGATACGCAGTATTTT. Complete variable domain (other parts from reference TRBV7-2 and TRBJ2-3): GAGVSQSPSNKVTEKGKDVELRCDPISGHTALYWYRQSLGQGLEFLIYFQGNSAPDKSGLPSDRFSAERTGGSVSTLTIQRTQQEDSAVYLCASSLNSGYSTDTQYFGPGTRLTVL.

This clone was seen a single time. This chain uses TRBV9 with TRBJ2-7; 10 nucleotides align to TRBD2. The CDR3 is made up of 15 amino acids. V dropped 3 bases and J dropped 3; count of bases not matched to a gene: 6. Per germline, CDR1 SGDLS and CDR2 YYNGEE. DNA for the CDR3: TGTGCCAGCAGCGAGGGGGTAGCGGGAGGCTACGAGCAGTACTTC. This sequence encodes CASSEGVAGGYEQYF.

The chain combines TRBV2 with TRBJ1-4; TRBD1 is a possible D gene (6 bases). This CDR3 contains 13 residues. Per the germline V gene, CDR1 is SNHLY and CDR2 is FYNNEI. Trimming took off 6 bases at V and 5 bases at J, with 10 bases between the two ends. This chain's CDR3 is CASRSQGNEKLFF. As DNA, the CDR3 is TGTGCCAGCAGAAGCCAGGGGAATGAAAAACTGTTTTTT.

The V gene is TRBV7-6, the J gene TRBJ1-3; 7 bases are shared with TRBD1. Germline V lookup: CDR1 SGHVS, CDR2 FNYEAQ. V gave up 5 bases and J gave up 2 bases; unmatched junction bases: 3. The CDR3 covers 14 residues. The CDR3 DNA reads TGTGCCAGCAGCCGGGGACAGCCTGGAAACACCATATATTTT. Translating gives CASSRGQPGNTIYF.

The chain has TRBV18 and TRBJ1-4; perhaps TRBD1 as D (5 bases). Trimming removed 6 bases from V and 8 bases from J, with 16 bases in between. The CDR3 extends over 14 amino acids. Germline V gene lookup returns CDR1 KGHSH and CDR2 LQKENI. CDR3 loop: CASSLGRGAEKLFF. The CDR3 bases are TGTGCCAGCTCGCTGGGGCGTGGGGCCGAAAAACTGTTTTTT.

V gene TRBV4-2 combines with J gene TRBJ2-7; 7 positions agree with TRBD1. This CDR3 comprises 12 residues. V lost 3 bases to trimming and J lost 6 bases; unmatched junction nucleotides: 2. CDR1 is LGHNA and CDR2 is YNFKEQ in the germline V gene. As DNA, the CDR3 is TGTGCCAGCAGCCAGACAGGGCGCGAGCAGTACTTC. Translated, it gives CASSQTGREQYF.

V usage is TRBV6-5 and J usage is TRBJ1-1; 8 bases align to TRBD1. The V gene end was trimmed by 7 bases and the J gene end by 3 bases; junction bases not matched to a gene: 7. The CDR3 covers 14 residues. The germline V gene encodes CDR1 MNHEY and CDR2 SVGAGI. In nucleotides, the CDR3 is TGTGCCAGCACGCTGGACAGGGAAGACACTGAAGCTTTCTTT. It yields the protein CASTLDREDTEAFF.

The chain employs TRBV7-8 and TRBJ2-6, with 15 nucleotides matching TRBD2. The germline gives CDR1 SGHVS, CDR2 FQNEAQ. The ends lost 5 bases at V and 0 bases at J; junction bases unmatched: 20. The CDR3 is 24 amino acids. The CDR3 loop reads CASSPGTGTSGRHSVASGANVLTF. CDR3 in DNA: TGTGCCAGCAGCCCTGGGACAGGGACTAGCGGGAGGCACTCGGTGGCCTCTGGGGCCAACGTCCTGACTTTC.

This chain links TRBV19 with TRBJ1-4; TRBD1 aligns across 8 bases. J lost 8 bases, V lost 2 bases, and 7 bases had no gene match. From germline, CDR1 is LNHDA and CDR2 SQIVND (reference sequence). This CDR3 region has 15 residues. The DNA of the CDR3 is TGTGCCAGTAGTATACCGGCAGGGGGCGTCGAAAAACTGTTTTTT. This translates into CASSIPAGGVEKLFF.

This clone was seen just once. The CDR3 nucleotides are TGTGCTAGTGGGGCCAGCGGTCGAGCCGAGCAGTACGTC. It codes for CASGASGRAEQYV. V gene TRBV12-5 combines with J gene TRBJ2-7, with a possible D match to TRBD2 (5 bases). With 6 bases removed from V and 6 bases from J, the gap between germline ends came to 15 bases. There are 13 residues in the CDR3. CDR1 and CDR2 (germline): LGHNT, FRNRAP.

The rearrangement uses TRBV6-5 and TRBJ1-4; D uncertain. V lost 8 bases and J lost 7, with 14 bases in between. The germline V gene has CDR1 MNHEY and CDR2 SVGAGI. The CDR3 sequence is 13 residues long. The CDR3 reads CASARNSGEKLFF. In nucleotides, the CDR3 is TGTGCCAGCGCGAGGAACTCGGGTGAAAAACTGTTTTTT.

V gene TRBV30 combines with J gene TRBJ1-3; a possible D gene is TRBD1 (6 bases). Trimming pared 4 bases from V and 0 bases from J, leaving 10 bases between. Germline CDR1 reads GTSNPN; CDR2 reads SVGIG (reference sequence). CDR3 length equals 14 residues. CDR3 loop: CAWKRGGSGNTIYF. The CDR3 bases are TGTGCCTGGAAAAGGGGGGGCTCTGGAAACACCATATATTTT. Looking up the rest from reference TRBV30 and TRBJ1-3 gives the full variable domain: SQTIHQWPATLVQPVGSPLSLECTVEGTSNPNLYWYRQAAGRGLQLLFYSVGIGQISSEVPQNLSASRPQDRQFILSSKKLLLSDSGFYLCAWKRGGSGNTIYFGEGSWLTVV.

The chain employs TRBV20-1 and TRBJ2-7; perhaps TRBD2 as D (6 bases). Germline CDR1 is DFQATT and CDR2 is SNEGSKA (reference sequence). V was pared by 3 bases and J by 1 base, with 13 bases between. The CDR3 has 14 residues. CDR3 nucleotides: TGCAGTGCTAGTCCCGGGACTTCATCCTACGAGCAGTACTTC. Amino acid sequence: CSASPGTSSYEQYF.

The chain joins TRBV4-1 to TRBJ2-2; no firm D call. Germline CDR1 is MGHRA and CDR2 is YSYEKL. Trimming removed 5 bases at V and 4 bases at J, with 17 bases between. The CDR3 is 16 residues long. The CDR3 bases are TGCGCCAGCAGCTCGAAAAGCCCTTCCCTCACCGGGGAGCTGTTTTTT. Encoded protein: CASSSKSPSLTGELFF.

This clone was observed many times. This chain links TRBV5-4 with TRBJ2-5; weak D call: TRBD1 (6 bases). Trimming left V 0 bases short and J 4 bases short, with 13 bases between. Per the germline V gene, CDR1 is SGHNT and CDR2 is YYREEE (reference sequence). The CDR3 runs to 15 residues. The DNA of the CDR3 is TGTGCCAGCAGCTTGGACAGGCAAGGGGGAGAGACCCAGTACTTC. This sequence encodes CASSLDRQGGETQYF.

V usage is TRBV5-1 and J usage is TRBJ1-2, with 7 nucleotides matching TRBD1. J lost 2 bases, V lost 5 bases, and 6 bases had no gene match. In germline, CDR1 is SGHRS, CDR2 YFSETQ. The CDR3 contains 14 residues. CDR3 in amino acids: CASSLDRANYGYTF. For the CDR3, the DNA is TGCGCCAGCAGTCTAGACAGGGCCAACTATGGCTACACCTTC.

The rearrangement links TRBV19 to TRBJ1-4, with 10 nucleotides matching TRBD1. Germline CDR1 and CDR2: LNHDA and SQIVND (reference sequence). There are 14 residues in the CDR3. With 6 bases clipped from V and 8 bases from J, the junction kept 6 bases outside the gene matches. CDR3 in DNA: TGTGCCAGTAGAGGGACAGGGGCTGGGGAAAAACTGTTTTTT. Encoded protein: CASRGTGAGEKLFF.

The gene calls are TRBV9 and TRBJ2-5; the D gene is possibly TRBD2 (5 bases). V was pared by 0 bases and J by 4 bases, with 10 bases between. The CDR3 totals 14 residues. The germline V gene encodes CDR1 SGDLS and CDR2 YYNGEE. In DNA, the CDR3 is TGTGCCAGCAGCGTAGATGTGACTACAGAGACCCAGTACTTC. This translates into CASSVDVTTETQYF. The whole variable domain, remainder taken from reference TRBV9 and TRBJ2-5, is DSGVTQTPKHLITATGQRVTLRCSPRSGDLSVYWYQQSLDQGLQFLIQYYNGEERAKGNILERFSAQQFPDLHSELNLSSLELGDSALYFCASSVDVTTETQYFGPGTRLLVL.

J is TRBJ1-1 and V is TRBV28; 9 nucleotides agree with TRBD1. The germline V gene encodes CDR1 MDHEN and CDR2 SYDVKM. This CDR3 is built from 12 residues. The V segment lost 5 bases and the J segment 11 bases; nucleotides outside the gene matches: 6. In nucleotides, the CDR3 is TGTGCCAGCAGTCGAAACAGGGGGCGGGCTTTCTTT. This sequence encodes CASSRNRGRAFF.

In its sample, this clone was seen once. This chain connects TRBV10-2 to TRBJ2-7; D perhaps matches TRBD2 (5 bases). CDR3 size: 12 residues. The V gene's germline CDR1 is WSHSY and CDR2 SAAADI. Trimming removed 10 bases from V and 4 bases from J, with 14 bases in between. The CDR3 loop reads CATRTGRYEQYF. In DNA, the CDR3 is TGCGCCACCAGGACTGGGAGATACGAGCAGTACTTC.

The CDR3 region is CASSVVSASNEQFF. CDR3 bases: TGTGCCAGCAGTGTCGTGAGCGCCTCAAATGAGCAGTTCTTC. This chain connects TRBV2 to TRBJ2-1, with D unresolved. The CDR3 is made up of 14 amino acids. Germline V gene data show CDR1 as SNHLY and CDR2 as FYNNEI. Trimming removed 4 bases from V and 7 bases from J, with 14 bases in between.

The chain employs TRBV7-8 and TRBJ2-2; unclear D gene. The CDR3 sequence is 12 residues long. Trimming removed 6 bases from V and 8 bases from J, with 10 bases in between. Germline V gene data show CDR1 as SGHVS and CDR2 as FQNEAQ. The chain's CDR3 is CASSFPEGELFF. The DNA for the CDR3 is TGTGCCAGCAGTTTCCCTGAGGGGGAGCTGTTTTTT.

This clone was counted only a few times. The chain couples TRBV28 to TRBJ2-2; 9 bases match TRBD1. Germline loops: CDR1 MDHEN, CDR2 SYDVKM. The CDR3 runs 16 residues. V dropped 5 bases and J dropped 5; count of bases not matched to a gene: 9. CDR3 residues: CASSITGTGKTGELFF. The DNA for the CDR3 is TGTGCCAGCAGTATTACCGGGACAGGGAAAACCGGGGAGCTGTTTTTT.